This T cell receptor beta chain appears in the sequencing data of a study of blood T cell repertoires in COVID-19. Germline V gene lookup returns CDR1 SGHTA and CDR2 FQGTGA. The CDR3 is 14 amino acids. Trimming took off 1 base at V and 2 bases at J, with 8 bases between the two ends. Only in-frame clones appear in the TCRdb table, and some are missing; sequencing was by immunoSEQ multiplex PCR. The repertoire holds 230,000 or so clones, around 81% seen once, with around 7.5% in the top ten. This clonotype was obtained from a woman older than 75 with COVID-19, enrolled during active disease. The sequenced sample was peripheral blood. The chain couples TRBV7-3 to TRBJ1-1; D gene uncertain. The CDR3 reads CASSLNGLNTEAFF. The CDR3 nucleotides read TGTGCCAGCAGCTTAAACGGTCTAAACACTGAAGCTTTCTTT.